This T cell receptor beta chain was captured in a study of blood T cell repertoires in COVID-19. Overall study context: Researchers got acute and convalescent COVID-19 samples from the United States, Italy and Spain.

Participants spanned ages about 18 to 90 years and resided in roughly 26 US areas. Donors were grouped by their self-reported clinical history. Methods used by the authors: Amplification with reference gene primers provided the estimates of nucleated cell counts. Clones were sequenced by immunoSEQ multiplex PCR, and TCRdb holds only the in-frame ones, with some missing. V and J calls and clone size are given by that table; D and trimming were obtained from the DNA. In the table there are over 250,000 clones, approximately 91% of which are singletons. The sequencing input was PBMCs or T cells enriched from blood (not recorded which). The receptor comes from a woman in her thirties who had recovered from COVID-19.

The CDR3 reads CASSPKWEGVAKNIQYF. The CDR3 DNA follows: TGCGCCAGCAGCCCGAAGTGGGAGGGTGTTGCCAAAAACATTCAGTACTTC. V usage is TRBV4-3 and J usage is TRBJ2-4; TRBD2 agrees at 7 bases. This CDR3 has 17 residues. V lost 4 bases to trimming and J lost 1 base; unmatched junction nucleotides: 10. CDR1 is LGHNA and CDR2 is YSLEER in the germline V gene.